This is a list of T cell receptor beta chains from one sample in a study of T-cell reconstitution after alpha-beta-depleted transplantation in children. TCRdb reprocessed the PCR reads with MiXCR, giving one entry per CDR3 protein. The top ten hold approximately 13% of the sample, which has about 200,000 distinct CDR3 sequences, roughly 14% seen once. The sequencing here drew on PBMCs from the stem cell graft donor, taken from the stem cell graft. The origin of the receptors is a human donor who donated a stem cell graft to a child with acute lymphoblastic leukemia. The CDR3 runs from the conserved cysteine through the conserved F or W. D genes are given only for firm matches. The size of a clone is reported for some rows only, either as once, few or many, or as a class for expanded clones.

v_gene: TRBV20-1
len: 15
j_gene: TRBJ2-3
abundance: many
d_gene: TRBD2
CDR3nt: TGCAGTGCTAGTGAGCGGGAGATGGGCACAGATACGCAGTATTTT
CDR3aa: CSASEREMGTDTQYF

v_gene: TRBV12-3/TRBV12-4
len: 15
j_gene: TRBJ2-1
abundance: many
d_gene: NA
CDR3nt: TGTGCCAGCAGTTTAGCGATGGGGGTTTACAATGAGCAGTTCTTC
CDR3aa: CASSLAMGVYNEQFF

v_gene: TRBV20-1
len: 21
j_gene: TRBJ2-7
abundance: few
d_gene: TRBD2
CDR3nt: TGCAGTGCTAGAGATGGGATAGCGGGAGGTCCTACCCTGGGCGCATTTTCGGACGAGTACTTC
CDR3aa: CSARDGIAGGPTLGAFSDEYF

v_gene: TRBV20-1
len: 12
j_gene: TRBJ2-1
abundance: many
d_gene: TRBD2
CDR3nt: TGCAGTGCTAGAGATCACAGCGGGGCCGGTTTCTTC
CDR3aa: CSARDHSGAGFF

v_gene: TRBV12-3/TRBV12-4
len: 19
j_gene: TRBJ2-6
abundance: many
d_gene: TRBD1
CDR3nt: TGTGCCAGCAGTCTTAATAACAGGGGCAGAAGCTCTGGGGCCAACGTCCTGACTTTC
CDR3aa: CASSLNNRGRSSGANVLTF

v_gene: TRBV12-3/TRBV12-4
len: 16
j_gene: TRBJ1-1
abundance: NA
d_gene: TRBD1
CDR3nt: TGTGCCAGCAGTTCTCGGACAGGCCGAAAGAACACTGAAGCTTTCTTT
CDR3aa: CASSSRTGRKNTEAFF

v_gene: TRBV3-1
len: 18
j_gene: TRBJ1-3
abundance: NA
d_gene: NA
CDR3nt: TGTGCCAGCAGCCAAGATGTCGCAGCCTTTGGAACTGGAAACACCATATATTTT
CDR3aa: CASSQDVAAFGTGNTIYF

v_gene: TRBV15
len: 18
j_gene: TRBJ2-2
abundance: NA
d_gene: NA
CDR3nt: TGTGCCACCAGCAGAGAGGTCATGCTGGGGGATGGGGACGGGGAGCTGTTTTTT
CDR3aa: CATSREVMLGDGDGELFF

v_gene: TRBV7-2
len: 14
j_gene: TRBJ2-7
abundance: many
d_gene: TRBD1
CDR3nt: TGTGCCAGCAGCTTCCCGGGACAGGGCCACGAGCAGTACTTC
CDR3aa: CASSFPGQGHEQYF

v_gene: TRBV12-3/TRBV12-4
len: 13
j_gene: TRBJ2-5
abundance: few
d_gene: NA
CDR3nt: TGTGCCAGCAGCCTACAGGAGAAAGAGACCCAGTACTTC
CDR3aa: CASSLQEKETQYF

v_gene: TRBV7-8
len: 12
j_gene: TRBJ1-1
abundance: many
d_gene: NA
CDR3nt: TGTGCCAGCAGCACCTGGGGGACTGAAGCTTTCTTT
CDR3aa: CASSTWGTEAFF

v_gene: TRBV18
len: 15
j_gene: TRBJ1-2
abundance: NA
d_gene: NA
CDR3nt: TGTGCCAGCTCACCATCGGCGGAGGGGCAGGGTGGCTACACCTTC
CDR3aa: CASSPSAEGQGGYTF

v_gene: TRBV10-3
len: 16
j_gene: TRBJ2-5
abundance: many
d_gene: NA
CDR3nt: TGTGCCATCAGTGAGTCATATAGGGCAGACCAAGAGACCCAGTACTTC
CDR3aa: CAISESYRADQETQYF

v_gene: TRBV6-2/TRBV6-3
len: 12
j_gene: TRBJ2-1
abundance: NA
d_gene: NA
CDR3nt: TGTGCCAGCAGTTACTTTGGCGATGAGCAGTTCTTC
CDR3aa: CASSYFGDEQFF

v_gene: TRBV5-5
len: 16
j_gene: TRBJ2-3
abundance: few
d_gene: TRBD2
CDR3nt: TGTGCCAGCAGCTCGGTAAGGGGTGCGGGGGCAGATACGCAGTATTTT
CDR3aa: CASSSVRGAGADTQYF

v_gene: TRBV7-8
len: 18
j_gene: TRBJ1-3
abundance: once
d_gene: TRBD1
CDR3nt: TGTGCCAGCAGCTTAATAACCGACGACAGGGGTCCTGGAAACACCATATATTTT
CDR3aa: CASSLITDDRGPGNTIYF

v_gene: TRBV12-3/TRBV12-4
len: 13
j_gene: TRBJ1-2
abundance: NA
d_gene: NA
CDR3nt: TGTGCCAGCAGTTCTCAGGGGATGAGCGGCTACACCTTC
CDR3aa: CASSSQGMSGYTF

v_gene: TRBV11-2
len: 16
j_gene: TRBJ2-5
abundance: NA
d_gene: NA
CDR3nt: TGTGCCAGCAGCTTAATTTTCAGGTCGGCGGGAGAGACCCAGTACTTC
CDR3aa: CASSLIFRSAGETQYF

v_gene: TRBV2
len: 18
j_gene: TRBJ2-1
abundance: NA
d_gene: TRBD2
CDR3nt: TGTGCCAGCATCGGGGGACTAGCGGGAGAGGGGTCCTACAATGAGCAGTTCTTC
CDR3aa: CASIGGLAGEGSYNEQFF

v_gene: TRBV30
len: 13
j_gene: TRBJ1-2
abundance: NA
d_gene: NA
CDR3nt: TGTGCTACTGGAAAGGGGGGCCCCTATGGCTACACCTTC
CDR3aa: CATGKGGPYGYTF

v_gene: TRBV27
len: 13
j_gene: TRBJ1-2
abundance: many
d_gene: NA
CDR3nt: TGTGCCAGCAGTTTAAACGCTAACTATGGCTACACCTTC
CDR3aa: CASSLNANYGYTF

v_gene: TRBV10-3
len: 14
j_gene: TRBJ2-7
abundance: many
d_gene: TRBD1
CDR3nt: TGTGCCATCAGTGACCCCCTGACAGGGAGCGAGCAGTACTTC
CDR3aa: CAISDPLTGSEQYF